This entry is about one T cell receptor (beta chain). This record belongs to a study of blood T cell repertoires in COVID-19. Background on the study: The United States, Italy and Spain provided the acute and convalescent COVID-19 samples.

The method was immunoSEQ multiplex PCR; TCRdb's version includes in-frame clones alone and lacks a portion of them. The data hold 300,000 to 350,000 clones, with 70% to 90% observed a single time. Enrollees, about 18 to 100 years old, lived in about two dozen US areas. Self-reported history from a screening survey and questionnaire set each donor's cohort. Resolution of symptoms, clearance, or two negative PCRs was present in recovered Cohort 3 donors. V was cut by 6 bases and J by 1 base, with 18 bases left in between. Germline CDR1 is KGHSH and CDR2 is LQKENI. There are 16 residues in the CDR3. J is TRBJ1-1 and V is TRBV18; perhaps TRBD1 as D (5 bases). The clonotype comes from a young man who had recovered from COVID-19. Sequencing input: PBMCs or T cells enriched from blood (not recorded which). In DNA form, the CDR3 reads TGTGCCAGCTCGCAGATTCAGGGCATGACGAACACTGAAGCTTTCTTT. As protein: CASSQIQGMTNTEAFF.